Here is one T cell receptor (beta chain) with its context. Its matching antigen is unknown. The time point here: newly diagnosed GD, antithyroid drugs for less than 3 months. The authors made the TCR library using RNA they extracted from PBMCs. One endocrinology department in Xi'an, China, was where patients came from. The data are from a study of regulatory T cells in long-lasting Graves disease. Researchers made TCR beta libraries by using iRepertoire HTBI primers and running Arm-PCR on CDR3 regions. TCRdb processed the multiplex PCR reads anew with MiXCR; each CDR3 protein has one entry. The sample includes approximately 400,000 distinct CDR3 sequences, roughly 12% of them seen just once. Study-level points and caveats: Thyroid tissue went unstudied; only peripheral blood was examined.

These records were also assigned to another study, of T cells in Graves' hyperthyroidism and ophthalmopathy.

The TCR comes from a woman aged 18-29 years with Graves disease. The material sequenced was peripheral blood mononuclear cells (PBMCs), taken at new diagnosis, from a patient treated with antithyroid drugs.

The CDR3 DNA is TGCAGTGCGACCGGGAAAAACTATGGCTACACCTTC. It specifies CSATGKNYGYTF. The chain uses TRBV20-1 and TRBJ1-2; D not certain. V lost 6 bases, J lost 2 bases, and 10 bases lay in between. Germline loops: CDR1 DFQATT, CDR2 SNEGSKA (reference sequence). The CDR3 spans 12 residues.